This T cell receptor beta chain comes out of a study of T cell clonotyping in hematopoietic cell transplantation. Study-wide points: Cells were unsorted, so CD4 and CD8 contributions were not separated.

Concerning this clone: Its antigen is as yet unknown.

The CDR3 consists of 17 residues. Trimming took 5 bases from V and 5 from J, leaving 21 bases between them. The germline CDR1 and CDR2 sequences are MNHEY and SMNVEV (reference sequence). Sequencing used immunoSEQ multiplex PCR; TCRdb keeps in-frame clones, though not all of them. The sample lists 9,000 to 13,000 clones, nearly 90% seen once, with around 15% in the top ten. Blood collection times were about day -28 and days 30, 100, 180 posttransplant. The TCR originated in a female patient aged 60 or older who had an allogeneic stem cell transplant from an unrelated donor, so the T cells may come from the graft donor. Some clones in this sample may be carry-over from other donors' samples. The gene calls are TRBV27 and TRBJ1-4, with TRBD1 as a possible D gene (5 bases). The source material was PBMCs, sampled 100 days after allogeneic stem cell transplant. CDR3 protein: CASSPREGKAENEKLFF. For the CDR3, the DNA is TGTGCCAGCAGTCCCCGGGAGGGGAAAGCCGAGAATGAAAAACTGTTTTTT.